This T cell receptor beta chain emerged from a study of blood T cell repertoires in COVID-19. Original handling: Amplified reference gene primers provided the basis for estimating nucleated cell counts. Only in-frame clones appear in the TCRdb table, and some are missing; sequencing was by immunoSEQ multiplex PCR. V and J calls and clone size are given by that table; D and trimming were obtained from the DNA. The sample lists 250,000 to 350,000 clones; more than 65% were seen once. V gave up 0 bases and J gave up 5 bases, with 10 bases separating them. Germline V gene data show CDR1 as LGHNA and CDR2 as YSLEER. This CDR3 has 15 residues.

The rearrangement links TRBV4-3 to TRBJ2-2; maybe TRBD1 (5 bases). This clonotype was obtained from a person aged 70 to 85 with COVID-19, enrolled during active disease. The specimen was peripheral blood. CDR3 DNA: TGCGCCAGCAGCCAAGAGGGCAGGGCGACCGGGGAGCTGTTTTTT. Its translation: CASSQEGRATGELFF.